These T cell receptor beta chains were read from a single sample in a study of vaccination effects on CD4 cells after COVID-19. For these receptors, no antigen is known. Produced via immunoSEQ multiplex PCR; TCRdb's table is partial and in-frame only. The sample has under 25,000 clones, around 73% seen once; the top ten hold roughly 5%. The sample consisted of CD4+ T cells from PBMCs cultured with SARS-CoV-2 spike peptides, taken before COVID-19 vaccination. The receptors stem from a human donor who received a COVID-19 vaccine. Both conserved end residues are part of each CDR3. The order of the fields is J gene, D gene, V gene, clone size, CDR3 DNA, CDR3 protein. D genes are given only for firm matches. Clone size, where shown, is once, few, many, or a class for clones that have expanded.

TRBJ2-1 | TRBD2 | TRBV4-2 | NA | TGTGCCAGCAGCCAAGAAGTTAGCGGGGGGGCGTTGGGCCGGGGCAATGAGCAGTTCTTC | CASSQEVSGGALGRGNEQFF
TRBJ2-7 | NA | TRBV2 | NA | TGTGCCAGCAGGGGACACTACGAGCAGTACTTC | CASRGHYEQYF
TRBJ2-2 | NA | TRBV18 | once | TGTGCCAGCTTGCCTTTCGTGACCGGGGAGCTGTTTTTT | CASLPFVTGELFF
TRBJ2-7 | TRBD2 | TRBV28 | NA | TGTGCCAGCAGGATTTCATCTTGGGGCAGCGGGAGGCACGAGCAGTACTTC | CASRISSWGSGRHEQYF
TRBJ2-3 | NA | TRBV5-1 | NA | TGCGCCAGCAGCCGGACAACAGATACGCAGTATTTT | CASSRTTDTQYF
TRBJ1-1 | NA | TRBV7-9 | NA | TGTGCCAGCAGCTTACCACAGGATATCGAAGCTTTCTTT | CASSLPQDIEAFF
TRBJ2-2 | NA | TRBV5-1 | NA | TGCGCCAGCAGCTTGGCACAGGCCGATGGGCGGGAGCTGTTTTTT | CASSLAQADGRELFF
TRBJ1-2 | NA | TRBV9 | few | TGTGCCAGCAGCCCCCCGACCAGGGGCTATGGCTACACCTTC | CASSPPTRGYGYTF
TRBJ1-1 | NA | TRBV7-6 | NA | TGTGCCAGCAGCTTAGGATTGGGGGGGTCGGCTGAAGCTTTCTTT | CASSLGLGGSAEAFF
TRBJ2-3 | NA | TRBV18 | NA | TGTGCCAGCTCACCCTCCGGGGTGATCCCCACAGATACGCAGTATTTT | CASSPSGVIPTDTQYF
TRBJ1-1 | NA | TRBV6-4 | NA | TGTGCCAGCAGTGAAAGCAGCAGGAGAACTGAAGCTTTCTTT | CASSESSRRTEAFF
TRBJ2-7 | NA | TRBV9 | NA | TGTGCCAGCAGCGAGGGGTCTGGGCAGGGATCCTACGAGCAGTACTTC | CASSEGSGQGSYEQYF
TRBJ1-1 | NA | TRBV5-1 | NA | TGCGCCAGCAGGGCGGGGGGCTTGGGCACTGAAGCTTTCTTT | CASRAGGLGTEAFF
TRBJ1-5 | TRBD1 | TRBV18 | NA | TGTGCCAGCTCACCAAGCGGACAGGGACGTCAGCCCCAGCATTTT | CASSPSGQGRQPQHF
TRBJ2-1 | TRBD2 | TRBV5-1 | NA | TGCGCCAGCAGCTTGCGGGGGGGTTACAATGAGCAGTTCTTC | CASSLRGGYNEQFF
TRBJ1-2 | NA | TRBV5-6 | NA | TGTGCCAGCAGCTTGGCGGGGGAGAGCGGCTACACCTTC | CASSLAGESGYTF
TRBJ2-1 | NA | TRBV3-1/TRBV3-2 | NA | TGTGCCAGCAGCCAAGTTATGAGCTCCTACAATGAGCAGTTCTTC | CASSQVMSSYNEQFF
TRBJ1-2 | NA | TRBV4-1 | NA | TGCGCCAGCAGCCAAGATATTACTTTTTGGGGGAGCGGCTACACCTTC | CASSQDITFWGSGYTF
TRBJ1-3 | NA | TRBV6-6 | NA | TGTGCCAGCAGTTTAGACAGAAGCTCTGGAAACACCATATATTTT | CASSLDRSSGNTIYF
TRBJ2-3 | NA | TRBV5-1 | NA | TGCGCCAGCAGCTTTCTGGCGGAGGGGGCAGATACGCAGTATTTT | CASSFLAEGADTQYF
TRBJ2-3 | TRBD2 | TRBV6-5 | NA | TGTGCCAGCAGACTACGGGGGGGAGGTCCAGATACGCAGTATTTT | CASRLRGGGPDTQYF
TRBJ1-1 | NA | TRBV11-2 | NA | TGTGCCAGCAGCTTAGAGAGTCCGGGGGCTGGTACTGAAGCTTTCTTT | CASSLESPGAGTEAFF
TRBJ2-7 | NA | TRBV4-1 | NA | TGCGCCAGCAGCCAAGATCCGGGGGGCCGCGAGCAGTACTTC | CASSQDPGGREQYF
TRBJ2-1 | NA | TRBV19 | NA | TGTGCCAGTAGTCCAGGGCCTTTATACAATGAGCAGTTCTTC | CASSPGPLYNEQFF
TRBJ2-4 | NA | TRBV11-2 | NA | TGTGCCAGCAGCCCACGGGTCGGTGGGGGAAAAAACATTCAGTACTTC | CASSPRVGGGKNIQYF
TRBJ1-1 | NA | TRBV7-9 | NA | TGTGCCAGCAGCCAAAGCGGGGTTATGAACACTGAAGCTTTCTTT | CASSQSGVMNTEAFF
TRBJ1-1 | TRBD1 | TRBV4-1 | few | TGCGCCAGCAGCCAAGTGGGGGGGACAGCTGATAAATTGAACACTGAAGCTTTCTTT | CASSQVGGTADKLNTEAFF
TRBJ1-1 | NA | TRBV6-5 | once | TGTGCCAGCACCCGGGACTCCTACACCCTGACTGAAGCTTTCTTT | CASTRDSYTLTEAFF
TRBJ1-2 | NA | TRBV3-1/TRBV3-2 | NA | TGTGCCAGCAGCCAAGGAATCAGGCCTTACTATGGCTACACCTTC | CASSQGIRPYYGYTF
TRBJ1-1 | NA | TRBV19 | few | TGTGCCAGTAGTCGGCGGGAACCAACTTTAGGGGAAACCACTGAAGCTTTCTTT | CASSRREPTLGETTEAFF
TRBJ2-5 | NA | TRBV7-6 | few | TGTGCCAGCAGCTCGCCCCGCTCGGAGACCCAGTACTTC | CASSSPRSETQYF
TRBJ1-1 | TRBD1 | TRBV29-1 | NA | TGCAGCGTTGGAGGCAGGGGGGGAATGGCGGAAGCTTTCTTT | CSVGGRGGMAEAFF
TRBJ2-3 | TRBD1 | TRBV9 | NA | TGTGCCAGCAGCCCACGACAGGGGGCCTACACAGATACGCAGTATTTT | CASSPRQGAYTDTQYF
TRBJ2-1 | NA | TRBV7-9 | NA | TGTGCCAGCAGCTTAGCAGGCCCGTCCTACAATGAGCAGTTCTTC | CASSLAGPSYNEQFF
TRBJ1-2 | NA | TRBV10-2 | NA | TGCGCCAGCAGTGCTCCCAGGGGCGGCTACACCTTC | CASSAPRGGYTF
TRBJ2-7 | NA | TRBV5-1 | few | TGCGCCAGCAGCCCCGGGACAAAGGTCTCCTACGAGCAGTACTTC | CASSPGTKVSYEQYF
TRBJ2-2 | NA | TRBV7-2 | NA | TGTGCCAGCAGCCTTAGGGGGGCCGGATCGGGGGAGCTGTTTTTT | CASSLRGAGSGELFF
TRBJ1-3 | NA | TRBV5-1 | NA | TGCGCCAGCAGCTTGGCCGCGAGTATAAGCTCTGGAAACACCATATATTTT | CASSLAASISSGNTIYF
TRBJ1-2 | NA | TRBV6-4 | few | TGTGCCAGCAGTCAAGAAATTGTGGCAGGGGCTAATGGCTACACCTTC | CASSQEIVAGANGYTF
TRBJ1-2 | TRBD1 | TRBV6-1 | NA | TGTGCCAGCAGTGAAATTTGGACAGGGGGTTCTGGCTACACCTTC | CASSEIWTGGSGYTF
TRBJ1-1 | NA | TRBV12-3/TRBV12-4 | once | TGTGCCAGCAGTTCCTCAGCGGCCACTGAAGCTTTCTTT | CASSSSAATEAFF
TRBJ1-1 | NA | TRBV6-5 | few | TGTGCCAGCAGTTACTCGCAGGGGTTCACTGAAGCTTTCTTT | CASSYSQGFTEAFF
TRBJ2-7 | NA | TRBV7-2 | NA | TGTGCCAGCAGCTTGGGCACGACAGCGATGGGCTCCTACGAGCAGTACTTC | CASSLGTTAMGSYEQYF
TRBJ2-5 | NA | TRBV5-1 | NA | TGCGCCAGCAGCTTGTGGTCACTGAACCAAGAGACCCAGTACTTC | CASSLWSLNQETQYF
TRBJ2-3 | NA | TRBV6-1 | once | TGTGCCAGCAGTGCGGCGGGGCGATCCCCAACAGATACGCAGTATTTT | CASSAAGRSPTDTQYF
TRBJ2-5 | TRBD2 | TRBV5-1 | NA | TGCGCCAGCAGCTTGTCATTTAGGGCTAGCGGGTACCAAGAGACCCAGTACTTC | CASSLSFRASGYQETQYF
TRBJ2-2 | TRBD2 | TRBV3-1/TRBV3-2 | few | TGTGCCAGCAGCCTGATTAAGTGGACTAGCGGTCCTTACACCGGGGAGCTGTTTTTT | CASSLIKWTSGPYTGELFF
TRBJ1-5 | NA | TRBV6-4 | NA | TGTGCCAGCAGTGACCCCCCCGGGGGGAGGAACAGCAATCAGCCCCAGCATTTT | CASSDPPGGRNSNQPQHF
TRBJ1-6 | NA | TRBV2 | NA | TGTGCCAGCCATGGGCCGAGCTCCTATAATTCACCCCTCCACTTT | CASHGPSSYNSPLHF
TRBJ2-7 | NA | TRBV14 | few | TGTGCCAGCACCTTGGACCTAGTCTCCTACGAGCAGTACTTC | CASTLDLVSYEQYF
TRBJ2-2 | NA | TRBV12-3/TRBV12-4 | NA | TGTGCCAGCAGTTTAGGGGTCGCCGGGGAGCTGTTTTTT | CASSLGVAGELFF
TRBJ1-4 | TRBD1 | TRBV15 | NA | TGTGCCACCAGCAGAGAGTCAGGGACAGGGGCGGAAAAACTGTTTTTT | CATSRESGTGAEKLFF
TRBJ1-4 | NA | TRBV6-6 | NA | TGTGCCAGCAGTTCCAACACCGGGAGGAGGGAAAAACTGTTTTTT | CASSSNTGRREKLFF
TRBJ2-3 | NA | TRBV2 | NA | TGTGCCAGCAAAAATGACCTAGCAGGCACAGATACGCAGTATTTT | CASKNDLAGTDTQYF
TRBJ1-5 | NA | TRBV2 | NA | TGTGCCAGCAGTCCCTCTCGGCGGGGCAATCAGCCCCAGCATTTT | CASSPSRRGNQPQHF
TRBJ2-1 | TRBD2 | TRBV6-2/TRBV6-3 | once | TGTGCCAGCAGTTACGCCCGGACTAGCGGGAGGGCGAATGAGCAGTTCTTC | CASSYARTSGRANEQFF
TRBJ2-7 | TRBD1 | TRBV10-1 | NA | TGCGCCAGCAGTGAGACATATACCGGGACAGTCTCCTACGAGCAGTACTTC | CASSETYTGTVSYEQYF
TRBJ2-2 | NA | TRBV24-1 | NA | TGTGCCACCAGTGATCCTATTTCGGGGTCCGGGGAGCTGTTTTTT | CATSDPISGSGELFF
TRBJ2-5 | TRBD1 | TRBV5-4 | NA | TGTGCCAGCAGAAACCGGGACAGCCAAGAGACCCAGTACTTC | CASRNRDSQETQYF